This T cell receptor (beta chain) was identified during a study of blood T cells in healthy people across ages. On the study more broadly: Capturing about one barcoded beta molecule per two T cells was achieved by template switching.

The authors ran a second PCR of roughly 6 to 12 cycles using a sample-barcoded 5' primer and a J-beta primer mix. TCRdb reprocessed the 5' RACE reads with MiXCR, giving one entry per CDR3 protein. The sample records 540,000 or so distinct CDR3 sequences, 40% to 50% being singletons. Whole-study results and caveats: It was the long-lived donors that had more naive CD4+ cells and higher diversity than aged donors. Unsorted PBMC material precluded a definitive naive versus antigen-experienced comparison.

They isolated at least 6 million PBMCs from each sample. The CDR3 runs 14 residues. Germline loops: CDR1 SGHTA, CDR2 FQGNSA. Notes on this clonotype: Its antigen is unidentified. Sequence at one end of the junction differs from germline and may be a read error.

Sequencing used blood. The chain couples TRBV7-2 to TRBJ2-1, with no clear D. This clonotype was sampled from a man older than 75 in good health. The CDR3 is CASSLVSTYNGQFF. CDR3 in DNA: TGTGCCAGCAGCTTAGTATCTACCTACAATGGGCAGTTCTTC. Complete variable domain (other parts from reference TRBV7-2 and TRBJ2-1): GAGVSQSPSNKVTEKGKDVELRCDPISGHTALYWYRQSLGQGLEFLIYFQGNSAPDKSGLPSDRFSAERTGGSVSTLTIQRTQQEDSAVYLCASSLVSTYNGQFFGPGTRLTVL.